Listed below are T cell receptor beta chains from one sample, sequenced in a study of shared clonotypes between healthy human individuals. Some clones are missing from TCRdb's copy, which holds only in-frame ones; the method was immunoSEQ multiplex PCR. The sample carries approximately 1,500,000 clones, over 95% recorded once. Sequences were obtained from naive CD4+ T cells sorted from blood. These receptor sequences come from a man younger than 45 in good health. Each CDR3 is given with its conserved first and last residue. A D gene is named only where the DNA matches it firmly.

j_call v_call d_call cdr3_aa cdr3_nt
TRBJ2-1 TRBV15 TRBD2 CATSRGRTSYNEQFF TGTGCCACCAGCAGAGGGCGGACTAGCTACAATGAGCAGTTCTTC
TRBJ2-3 TRBV15 . CATASVPDTQYF TGTGCCACCGCGTCGGTCCCAGATACGCAGTATTTT
TRBJ2-1 TRBV10-3 TRBD2 CATRLAPDNEQFF TGTGCCACCAGACTAGCGCCAGACAATGAGCAGTTCTTC
TRBJ1-1 TRBV11-2 . CASSLGVVGNTEAFF TGTGCCAGCAGCTTAGGTGTGGTGGGGAACACTGAAGCTTTCTTT
TRBJ2-7 TRBV18 TRBD2 CASSHSGRTLHHEQYF TGTGCCAGCTCACATAGCGGGAGGACACTTCACCACGAGCAGTACTTC
TRBJ1-5 TRBV18 . CASSGPRGLSNQPQHF TGTGCCAGCTCGGGTCCGCGAGGTTTGAGCAATCAGCCCCAGCATTTT
TRBJ2-7 TRBV11-2 . CASSLDGSSYEQYF TGTGCCAGCAGCTTAGACGGTAGCTCCTACGAGCAGTACTTC
TRBJ2-1 TRBV7-9 . CASSTPRRADAYNEQFF TGTGCCAGCAGCACCCCGCGGAGGGCAGACGCCTACAATGAGCAGTTCTTC
TRBJ2-7 TRBV6-6 . CASSYVGGEQYF TGTGCCAGCAGTTACGTTGGGGGCGAGCAGTACTTC
TRBJ2-7 TRBV7-2 . CASSLERGRSGLAYEQYF TGTGCCAGCAGCTTAGAGAGGGGGCGTAGCGGTTTGGCCTACGAGCAGTACTTC
TRBJ2-2 TRBV6-5 . CASSRNTGELFF TGTGCCAGCAGCCGGAACACCGGGGAGCTGTTTTTT
TRBJ1-1 TRBV6-1 TRBD1 CASKRDRAYTEAFF TGTGCCAGCAAGAGGGACAGGGCATACACTGAAGCTTTCTTT
TRBJ2-7 TRBV7-9 TRBD1 CASSSSGGRRYEQYF TGTGCCAGCAGCTCCTCAGGGGGCAGACGCTACGAGCAGTACTTC